This TCR beta chain was identified in a study of cytomegalovirus exposure and HLA in healthy donors. Sequenced by immunoSEQ multiplex PCR; TCRdb stores in-frame clones only, minus some. The sample yields about 160,000 clones, around 82% seen once. V gave up 4 bases and J gave up 7 bases; unmatched junction bases: 12. The CDR3 runs 17 residues. Germline CDR1 MGHDK, CDR2 SYGVNS. Sequenced material: PBMCs. The clonotype was recovered from a man aged 30 to 45 in good health and CMV-seropositive. J is TRBJ2-1 and V is TRBV25-1; 11 bases fit TRBD2. CDR3 coding DNA: TGTGCCAGCAGTGGGGAAGGGACTAGCGGAGGAGGGAATGAGCAGTTCTTC. Protein: CASSGEGTSGGGNEQFF. Together with reference TRBV25-1 and TRBJ2-1, the CDR3 gives the full variable domain: EADIYQTPRYLVIGTGKKITLECSQTMGHDKMYWYQQDPGMELHLIHYSYGVNSTEKGDLSSESTVSRIRTEHFPLTLESARPSHTSQYLCASSGEGTSGGGNEQFFGPGTRLTVL.